A single sample gave rise to the 26 T cell receptor beta chains below, sequenced in a study of cytomegalovirus exposure and HLA in healthy donors. Method: immunoSEQ multiplex PCR; TCRdb's copy keeps in-frame clones and lacks some. The profile covers some 150,000 clones, with 87% appearing a single time and 4.5% to 5.5% taken by the ten largest. Sequencing input: PBMCs. These receptors originate from a man aged 18 to 35 in good health and CMV-seropositive.

The chain links TRBV6-6 to TRBJ1-1, with 7 bases that match TRBD1. The CDR3 totals 15 residues. Germline V gene data show CDR1 as MNHNY and CDR2 as SVGAGI (reference sequence). The V gene end was trimmed by 5 bases and the J gene end by 0 bases; junction bases not matched to a gene: 6. CDR3 residues: CASSNRDSMNTEAFF. CDR3 in DNA: TGTGCCAGCAGTAACCGGGACAGCATGAACACTGAAGCTTTCTTT.

The genes are TRBV28 and TRBJ1-4, with unresolved D. V shed 3 bases and J shed 3 bases, with 14 bases lying between them. From germline, CDR1 is MDHEN and CDR2 SYDVKM. The CDR3 loop spans 16 amino acids. Here the CDR3 reads CASSLNGEGANEKLFF. CDR3 nucleotide sequence: TGTGCCAGCAGTTTGAATGGTGAGGGTGCTAATGAAAAACTGTTTTTT.

The rearrangement joins TRBV11-2 to TRBJ1-2; tentatively, D is TRBD1 (5 bases). CDR1 is SGHAT and CDR2 is FQNNGV in the germline V gene. V was cut by 3 bases and J by 0 bases, with 8 bases left in between. The length of the CDR3 is 14 residues. CDR3 sequence reads: CASSLGRANYGYTF. CDR3 DNA: TGTGCCAGCAGCTTGGGCAGGGCTAACTATGGCTACACCTTC.

The chain uses TRBV10-3 and TRBJ1-2; D possibly corresponds to TRBD1 (5 bases). The CDR3 length is 13 residues. CDR1 is ENHRY and CDR2 is SYGVKD in the germline V gene. V shed 4 bases and J shed 6 bases, with 12 bases lying between them. The chain's CDR3 is CAISGQGSDGYTF. CDR3 DNA: TGTGCCATCAGTGGTCAGGGAAGCGATGGCTACACCTTC.

The J gene is TRBJ2-3, the V gene TRBV7-3; no definite D call. The V end was cut by 0 bases, the J end by 5 bases, with 15 bases between. This CDR3 has 16 residues. Germline loops: CDR1 SGHTA, CDR2 FQGTGA. The DNA for the CDR3 is TGTGCCAGCAGCTTAACGTCGGCTATCACGGGAGATACGCAGTATTTT. This sequence encodes CASSLTSAITGDTQYF.

The chain carries TRBV19 and TRBJ1-3, with 7 bases aligning to TRBD1. CDR1 and CDR2 from the germline V gene are LNHDA and SQIVND (reference sequence). V was clipped by 5 bases and J by 2 bases; unmatched bases: 15. There are 18 residues in the CDR3. CDR3 protein: CASSPLGGYNSPGNTIYF. In nucleotides, the CDR3 is TGTGCCAGTAGTCCCCTAGGGGGCTATAACTCCCCTGGAAACACCATATATTTT.

This chain uses TRBV19 with TRBJ2-7, with 7 nucleotides matching TRBD1. Germline V gives CDR1 LNHDA, CDR2 SQIVND (reference sequence). V lost 6 bases, J lost 5 bases, and 7 bases stayed unmatched. This CDR3 contains 13 residues. CDR3 sequence: CASRRQGVDEQYF. CDR3 bases: TGTGCCAGTAGGAGACAGGGAGTGGACGAGCAGTACTTC.

The rearrangement joins TRBV6-1 to TRBJ1-5; D is unresolved. This CDR3 has 14 amino acids. V shed 10 bases and J shed 2 bases, with 15 bases lying between them. CDR1 and CDR2 (germline): MNHNS, SASEGT. CDR3 residues: CATYPAGGNQPQHF. The CDR3 DNA reads as TGTGCCACCTACCCGGCGGGAGGCAATCAGCCCCAGCATTTT.

The genes are TRBV27 and TRBJ1-3; D is undetermined. CDR1 is MNHEY, CDR2 SMNVEV, per germline (reference sequence). CDR3 length: 17 amino acids. With 0 bases removed from V and 2 bases from J, the gap between germline ends came to 14 bases. For the CDR3, the DNA is TGTGCCAGCAGTTTATCGAGGGAAAGGATCGCTGGAAACACCATATATTTT. Protein sequence: CASSLSRERIAGNTIYF.

This chain uses TRBV4-1 with TRBJ2-3; no reliable D call. This CDR3 spans 12 amino acids. Trimming took 1 base from V and 5 from J, leaving 4 bases between them. Germline loops: CDR1 MGHRA, CDR2 YSYEKL. CDR3 in DNA: TGCGCCAGCAGCCAAGCGTTAGATACGCAGTATTTT. This codes for CASSQALDTQYF.

The count of this clone is one. The genes are TRBV30 and TRBJ1-2; 7 bases line up with TRBD1. Germline lookup yields CDR1 GTSNPN and CDR2 SVGIG (reference sequence). Unmatched junction bases numbered 6, after V lost 4 bases and J lost 4 bases. The CDR3 has 13 amino acids. CDR3 sequence: CAWTPGTAYGYTF. CDR3 DNA: TGTGCCTGGACCCCGGGGACAGCCTATGGCTACACCTTC.

The chain joins TRBV11-3 to TRBJ2-1; the D gene is possibly TRBD2 (7 bases). CDR1 is SGHNT and CDR2 is YENEEA in the germline V gene. Trimming cost V 5 bases and J 6 bases, with 17 bases left between them. CDR3 length: 15 amino acids. CDR3 sequence: CASSERGGRLNEQFF. CDR3 DNA: TGTGCCAGCAGCGAGAGGGGGGGCCGACTCAATGAGCAGTTCTTC.

The V gene is TRBV5-4, the J gene TRBJ2-7; weak D call: TRBD1 (6 bases). V shed 4 bases and J shed 5 bases, with 13 bases lying between them. Looked up from germline, CDR1 is SGHNT and CDR2 is YYREEE (reference sequence). The CDR3 has 13 residues. The CDR3 sequence: CASSQEQGDEQYF. The CDR3 DNA sequence: TGTGCCAGCAGCCAAGAACAGGGAGACGAGCAGTACTTC.

This clone was counted once. The chain has TRBV7-3 and TRBJ2-5, with a possible D match to TRBD2 (6 bases). This CDR3 is built from 14 residues. Trimming took 2 bases from V and 7 from J, leaving 14 bases between them. Germline CDR1 is SGHTA and CDR2 is FQGTGA. CDR3: CASSLSGEGGTQYF. CDR3 DNA sequence: TGTGCCAGCAGCTTATCGGGGGAAGGAGGGACCCAGTACTTC.

The rearrangement links TRBV18 to TRBJ1-3, with 9 bases that match TRBD1. Trimming took 3 bases from V and 4 from J; bases not matched to a gene: 7. CDR1 and CDR2 from the germline V gene are KGHSH and LQKENI. The CDR3 is made up of 16 amino acids. The CDR3 sequence is CASSPNGQGTGNTIYF. The CDR3 DNA reads as TGTGCCAGCTCACCGAACGGACAGGGGACGGGAAACACCATATATTTT.

The rearrangement joins TRBV27 to TRBJ2-7; D not resolved. The CDR3 runs 13 residues. V was pared by 5 bases and J by 4 bases, with 12 bases between. The germline V gene has CDR1 MNHEY and CDR2 SMNVEV (reference sequence). CDR3 coding DNA: TGTGCCAGCAGTCTAGGTTCAGCGTACGAGCAGTACTTC. Encoded protein: CASSLGSAYEQYF.

The chain combines TRBV28 with TRBJ1-2; the match to TRBD1 covers 7 bases. This CDR3 is 12 amino acids long. The germline V gene has CDR1 MDHEN and CDR2 SYDVKM. V shed 6 bases, J shed 8 bases, and the junction held 6 bases outside the gene matches. CDR3 coding DNA: TGTGCCAGCAGACCGGGACAGAAAGGCTACACCTTC. Amino acid sequence: CASRPGQKGYTF.

The J gene is TRBJ2-2, the V gene TRBV27; D is possibly TRBD1 (6 bases). CDR1 MNHEY and CDR2 SMNVEV come from the germline V gene (reference sequence). V dropped 3 bases and J dropped 1 base, with 9 bases sitting between them. This CDR3 has 15 amino acids. CDR3 loop: CASSFGQKNTGELFF. The CDR3 region has the DNA TGTGCCAGCAGTTTTGGACAGAAGAACACCGGGGAGCTGTTTTTT.

This clone appeared once. The chain links TRBV9 to TRBJ1-1; 7 nucleotides agree with TRBD1. The CDR3 loop spans 12 amino acids. Germline V gene data show CDR1 as SGDLS and CDR2 as YYNGEE. V was pared by 5 bases and J by 5 bases, with 3 bases of the junction left unmatched. In DNA, the CDR3 is TGTGCCAGCAGTCCACAGGGGACTGAAGCTTTCTTT. Translated, it gives CASSPQGTEAFF.

V gene TRBV7-2 combines with J gene TRBJ2-1; 9 nucleotides match TRBD1. From germline, CDR1 is SGHTA and CDR2 FQGNSA. The CDR3 spans 15 residues. V shed 5 bases, J shed 7 bases, and the junction held 9 bases outside the gene matches. The CDR3 here is CASSRPPGQGNEQFF. CDR3 sequence (DNA): TGTGCCAGCAGCCGGCCCCCGGGACAGGGAAATGAGCAGTTCTTC.

This chain joins TRBV5-4 and TRBJ1-4; a weak D match, TRBD1 (5 bases). This CDR3 spans 16 amino acids. Germline CDR1 SGHNT, CDR2 YYREEE (reference sequence). Trimming took off 3 bases at V and 0 bases at J, with 12 bases between the two ends. The DNA of the CDR3 is TGTGCCAGCAGCTCCTGGGGCTTGCCAACTAATGAAAAACTGTTTTTT. Translated, it gives CASSSWGLPTNEKLFF.

This clone was seen just once. The CDR3 DNA reads as TGTGCCAGCAGCGATCAGACAGCCCACTATGAGTATGGCTACACCTTC. Amino acids: CASSDQTAHYEYGYTF. The chain links TRBV9 to TRBJ1-2; tentative D call: TRBD1 (5 bases). The CDR3 runs 16 residues. Germline CDR1 and CDR2: SGDLS and YYNGEE. Trimming took off 3 bases at V and 5 bases at J, with 20 bases between the two ends.

This clone was picked up one time. V and J are TRBV6-6 and TRBJ2-5; D gene uncertain. V lost 0 bases, J lost 4 bases, and 6 bases lay in between. CDR1 MNHNY and CDR2 SVGAGI come from the germline V gene (reference sequence). This CDR3 comprises 13 residues. The CDR3 DNA is TGTGCCAGCAGTTACTCAAGGAGAGAGACCCAGTACTTC. Its protein is CASSYSRRETQYF.

The chain is built from TRBV9 and TRBJ2-2; 10 positions match TRBD1. The CDR3 contains 16 residues. Germline lookup yields CDR1 SGDLS and CDR2 YYNGEE. V shed 4 bases, J shed 6 bases, and the junction held 9 bases outside the gene matches. CDR3 amino acids: CASSPGTGAESGELFF. For the CDR3, the DNA is TGTGCCAGCAGCCCCGGGACAGGGGCTGAATCCGGGGAGCTGTTTTTT.

The chain combines TRBV27 with TRBJ2-7; 7 positions match TRBD1. CDR1 and CDR2 (germline): MNHEY, SMNVEV (reference sequence). This CDR3 comprises 13 residues. V lost 10 bases to trimming and J lost 1 base; unmatched junction nucleotides: 7. CDR3 residues: CATWRTGSYEQYF. The DNA for the CDR3 is TGTGCCACCTGGAGGACAGGATCCTACGAGCAGTACTTC.

CDR3 sequence: CASSFGSGAGELFF. CDR3 nucleotide sequence: TGTGCCAGCAGTTTCGGGAGTGGTGCCGGGGAGCTGTTTTTT. The chain has TRBV27 and TRBJ2-2; possibly TRBD2 for D (6 bases). The CDR3 length is 14 residues. V shed 3 bases and J shed 6 bases, with 11 bases lying between them. Germline CDR1 MNHEY, CDR2 SMNVEV (reference sequence).